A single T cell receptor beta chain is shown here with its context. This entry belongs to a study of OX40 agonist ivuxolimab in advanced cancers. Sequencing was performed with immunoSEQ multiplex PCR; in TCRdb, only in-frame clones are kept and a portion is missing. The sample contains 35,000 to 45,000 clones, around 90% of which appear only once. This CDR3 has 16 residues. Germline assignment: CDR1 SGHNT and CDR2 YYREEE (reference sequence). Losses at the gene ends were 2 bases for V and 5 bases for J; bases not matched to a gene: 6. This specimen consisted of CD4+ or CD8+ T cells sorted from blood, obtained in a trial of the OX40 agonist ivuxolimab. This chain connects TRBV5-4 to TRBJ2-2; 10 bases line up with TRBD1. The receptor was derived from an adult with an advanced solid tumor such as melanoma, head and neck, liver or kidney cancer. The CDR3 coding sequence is TGTGCCAGCAGCTTAACTGACAGGGGGCCAACCGGGGAGCTGTTTTTT. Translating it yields CASSLTDRGPTGELFF.